The 7 T cell receptor beta chains given below trace back to one sample, sequenced in a study of blood T cell repertoires in COVID-19. Using immunoSEQ multiplex PCR, the repertoire was profiled, and TCRdb retains in-frame clones only, with some absent. The sample includes some 100,000 clones, 70% to 90% of them seen just once. Specimen: peripheral blood. The receptors derive from a human donor in a cohort sampled during active COVID-19.

J is TRBJ2-1 and V is TRBV24-1, with TRBD2 identical over 15 bases. CDR3 length: 16 amino acids. Germline values: CDR1 KGHDR, CDR2 SFDVKD. J lost 7 bases, V lost 4 bases, and 4 bases had no gene match. CDR3 nucleotides: TGTGCCACCAGTGACTCCGGGACTAGCGGGAGGAATGAGCAGTTCTTC. Protein sequence: CATSDSGTSGRNEQFF.

The V and J genes are TRBV4-3 and TRBJ1-4, with D uncertain. V was clipped by 1 base and J by 7 bases, with 10 bases between them. Looked up from germline, CDR1 is LGHNA and CDR2 is YSLEER. This CDR3 has 14 residues. CDR3 in DNA: TGCGCCAGCAGCCAAGGACGAGGATCTGAAAAACTGTTTTTT. Translation gives CASSQGRGSEKLFF.

This clone was detected only a few times. The chain carries TRBV6-5 and TRBJ2-2; possibly TRBD1 for D (6 bases). This CDR3 region has 15 residues. Germline values: CDR1 MNHEY, CDR2 SVGAGI. The ends were cut back, 7 bases at V and 1 base at J, with 13 bases in the middle. The CDR3 reads CASTPGHLNTGELFF. The DNA for the CDR3 is TGTGCCAGCACCCCGGGACACTTGAACACCGGGGAGCTGTTTTTT.

The chain is built from TRBV19 and TRBJ1-2, with 9 bases fitting TRBD1. Germline values: CDR1 LNHDA, CDR2 SQIVND (reference sequence). The trim removed 3 bases at V and 3 bases at J, leaving 11 bases unmatched. The CDR3 has 17 residues. The CDR3 DNA follows: TGTGCCAGTAGTATCAGTGTAGGACAGGGGACCCACTATGGCTACACCTTC. Translation gives CASSISVGQGTHYGYTF.

The V gene is TRBV18, the J gene TRBJ1-4; 7 nucleotides line up with TRBD1. Germline CDR1 KGHSH, CDR2 LQKENI. The CDR3 runs 15 residues. Losses at the gene ends were 1 base for V and 7 bases for J; bases not matched to a gene: 6. The CDR3 protein is CASSPRGGGGEKLFF. As DNA, the CDR3 is TGTGCCAGCTCACCACGAGGGGGCGGCGGTGAAAAACTGTTTTTT.

The chain joins TRBV5-1 to TRBJ1-1, with 10 bases matching TRBD1. Germline V CDR1 and CDR2: SGHRS, YFSETQ. The V segment lost 0 bases and the J segment 6 bases; nucleotides outside the gene matches: 8. The CDR3 consists of 16 residues. The CDR3 region has the DNA TGCGCCAGCAGCTTGGGGACAGGGGGGATTGGGGCTGAAGCTTTCTTT. This sequence encodes CASSLGTGGIGAEAFF. Combining the CDR3 with reference TRBV5-1 and TRBJ1-1 gives the whole variable domain KAGVTQTPRYLIKTRGQQVTLSCSPISGHRSVSWYQQTPGQGLQFLFEYFSETQRNKGNFPGRFSGRQFSNSRSEMNVSTLELGDSALYLCASSLGTGGIGAEAFFGQGTRLTVV.

CDR3 sequence reads: CASSSGDGTNEKLFF. The CDR3 DNA sequence: TGTGCCAGCAGCTCAGGGGATGGTACTAATGAAAAACTGTTTTTT. The V call is TRBV25-1, the J call TRBJ1-4, with D tentatively TRBD1 (6 bases). CDR1 is MGHDK, CDR2 SYGVNS, per germline. There are 15 residues in the CDR3. Trimming took off 6 bases at V and 2 bases at J, with 13 bases between the two ends.